Here is one T cell receptor beta chain with its context. Its target is unknown. Trimming cost V 7 bases and J 8 bases; bases outside gene matches: 6. This CDR3 comprises 13 residues. Germline V gene data show CDR1 as KGHDR and CDR2 as SFDVKD. The method was immunoSEQ multiplex PCR; TCRdb's version includes in-frame clones alone and lacks a portion of them. The repertoire has just under 150,000 clones, just over 85% of them found once; the top ten carry 5% to 5.5%. This entry comes from a study of T cell responses to AZD1222 COVID-19 vaccine. General study results and limits: Among vaccine-associated CD4 TCRs, coverage spanned spike, with dominance at 160-218 and 743-854. There were repertoire samples only from the period after the peak T cell response. With two AZD1222 doses given, Spike-specific TCR breadth and depth both rose. Females outnumbered males among donors, who were mostly white British; clonal diversity was possibly underestimated.

The chain has TRBV24-1 and TRBJ2-1; the match to TRBD2 covers 8 bases. Sample: peripheral blood, taken 28 days after the second AZD1222 dose. This TCR came from an adult who received the AZD1222 COVID-19 vaccine. CDR3 in DNA: TGTGCCACCAGCGGGAGGGGGAAGGATGAGCAGTTCTTC. Translation: CATSGRGKDEQFF.